Detailed here is one TCR beta chain. Employing constant-segment primers, 5'RACE generated TCR alpha and TCR beta cDNA libraries bearing sample barcodes and UMIs. TCRdb re-analysed the 5' RACE reads in MiXCR, keeping a single row per CDR3 protein. This table holds 300,000 or so distinct CDR3 sequences, about 15% found once. This sample was included in a study of T-cell memory formation after mild COVID-19. This clonotype was sampled from a man aged 18 to 30 who had mild COVID-19 (a few samples of this study predate the infection). Cell type and time point are not known. Specimen: PBMCs or a T cell subset sorted from them (not recorded which).

The CDR3 sequence: CASSPVLAGGRTQYF. Here the CDR3 DNA reads TGTGCCAGCAGCCCTGTGCTAGCGGGGGGGCGGACCCAGTACTTC. V usage is TRBV7-3 and J usage is TRBJ2-5, with 12 bases aligning to TRBD2. Losses at the gene ends were 5 bases for V and 7 bases for J; bases not matched to a gene: 8. Germline loops: CDR1 SGHTA, CDR2 FQGTGA. This CDR3 region has 15 residues.